Shown below are 21 T cell receptor beta chains from a single sample sequenced in a study of early T cells in non-severe SARS-CoV-2 infection. From the 5' RACE reads, TCRdb called clonotypes with MiXCR, one entry per CDR3 protein. This sample has approximately 84,000 distinct CDR3 sequences, with more than 12% found just once. Sample: whole blood. The receptors here all came from an adult who was a healthcare worker with PCR-confirmed SARS-CoV-2 infection or an uninfected control (not recorded which).

This clonotype came up a few times. The rearrangement uses TRBV28 and TRBJ2-5; TRBD2 matches at 11 bases. Per germline, CDR1 MDHEN and CDR2 SYDVKM. The CDR3 length is 16 residues. V dropped 4 bases and J dropped 5; count of bases not matched to a gene: 9. CDR3 residues: CASSSTWGLADETQYF. The CDR3, as DNA: TGTGCCAGCAGTTCTACCTGGGGACTAGCGGACGAGACCCAGTACTTC.

The table lists this clonotype with many counts. This sequence joins TRBV11-2 and TRBJ1-1; D is uncertain. This CDR3 region has 12 residues. Germline V lookup: CDR1 SGHAT, CDR2 FQNNGV. Trimming cost V 4 bases and J 8 bases, with 11 bases left between them. The CDR3 region has the DNA TGTGCCAGCAGCTCCCGGACGGGAGAAGCTTTCTTT. It is translated as CASSSRTGEAFF.

This clonotype was recorded at least ten times. The V call is TRBV20-1, the J call TRBJ1-1; no reliable D call. V was clipped by 0 bases and J by 0 bases, with 8 bases between them. Germline CDR1 reads DFQATT; CDR2 reads SNEGSKA (reference sequence). This CDR3 has 14 amino acids. The CDR3 here is CSARDEGMNTEAFF. The DNA of the CDR3 is TGCAGTGCTAGAGATGAAGGAATGAACACTGAAGCTTTCTTT.

The chain employs TRBV4-3 and TRBJ2-2; D not certain. The CDR3 is made up of 15 amino acids. V lost 6 bases and J 0 bases, leaving 11 bases between the germline ends. The germline V gene encodes CDR1 LGHNA and CDR2 YSLEER. CDR3 sequence (DNA): TGCGCCAGCAGGTCCGCACAGCCGAACACCGGGGAGCTGTTTTTT. Residues: CASRSAQPNTGELFF.

The table lists this clonotype with a few counts. The rearrangement links TRBV7-8 to TRBJ2-3; D gene ambiguous. V was cut by 1 base and J by 7 bases, with 24 bases left in between. The germline gives CDR1 SGHVS, CDR2 FQNEAQ. The length of the CDR3 is 18 residues. The CDR3 spells CASSLGPDFSGRGNTQYF. In DNA, the CDR3 is TGTGCCAGCAGCTTAGGACCTGACTTCTCTGGACGAGGAAATACGCAGTATTTT.

The chain links TRBV5-6 to TRBJ2-7; D perhaps matches TRBD1 (5 bases). CDR3 length: 14 residues. The ends were cut back, 0 bases at V and 2 bases at J, with 9 bases in the middle. Germline CDR1 reads SGHDT; CDR2 reads YYEEEE. CDR3 DNA sequence: TGTGCCAGCAGCTTGGAAGGGGATCCCTACGAGCAGTACTTC. This translates into CASSLEGDPYEQYF.

The chain links TRBV19 to TRBJ2-7; tentatively, D is TRBD2 (6 bases). V was cut by 6 bases and J by 4 bases, with 25 bases left in between. The CDR3 has 17 amino acids. Germline V CDR1 and CDR2: LNHDA, SQIVND (reference sequence). The CDR3 region is CASSKYDRDFTLYEQYF. The CDR3 coding sequence is TGTGCCAGTAGCAAATATGACCGGGACTTCACACTTTACGAGCAGTACTTC.

This sequence joins TRBV15 and TRBJ2-6; perhaps D is TRBD1 or TRBD2 (5 bases each). The V gene's germline CDR1 is LNHNV and CDR2 YYDKDF (reference sequence). Trimming removed 1 base at V and 3 bases at J, with 10 bases between. This CDR3 spans 16 amino acids. The CDR3 DNA is TGTGCCACCAGCAGAGTGAGGGGCGGTGGGGCCAACGTCCTGACTTTC. This gives the protein CATSRVRGGGANVLTF.

In its sample, this clonotype was seen many times. This chain links TRBV10-2 with TRBJ1-5, with no clear D. The CDR3 has 13 amino acids. Trimming took off 3 bases at V and 0 bases at J, with 3 bases between the two ends. Germline loops: CDR1 WSHSY, CDR2 SAAADI. The CDR3 sequence is CASSENSNQPQHF. The CDR3 coding sequence is TGCGCCAGCAGTGAAAATAGCAATCAGCCCCAGCATTTT.

The rearrangement uses TRBV28 and TRBJ2-7; D is undetermined. The ends were cut back, 2 bases at V and 4 bases at J, with 15 bases in the middle. Germline assignment: CDR1 MDHEN and CDR2 SYDVKM. The CDR3 totals 15 residues. CDR3 sequence: CASSLSDRAAYEQYF. The CDR3 DNA follows: TGTGCCAGCAGTTTAAGTGACCGGGCGGCGTACGAGCAGTACTTC. The variable domain in full, completed from reference TRBV28 and TRBJ2-7, reads DVKVTQSSRYLVKRTGEKVFLECVQDMDHENMFWYRQDPGLGLRLIYFSYDVKMKEKGDIPEGYSVSREKKERFSLILESASTNQTSMYLCASSLSDRAAYEQYFGPGTRLTVT.

This clonotype was counted only a few times. The CDR3 DNA sequence: TGTGCCAGCAGCCAAGACGAAGGACTACCCCTCCACTTT. As protein: CASSQDEGLPLHF. This chain joins TRBV3-1 and TRBJ1-6; the D is unclear. This CDR3 has 13 amino acids. V lost 0 bases to trimming and J lost 12 bases, with 9 bases between them. Per the germline V gene, CDR1 is LGHDT and CDR2 is YNNKEL (reference sequence).

This clonotype was counted only a few times. The chain has TRBV5-5 and TRBJ1-2; 7 bases line up with TRBD1. V was pared by 4 bases and J by 3 bases, with 3 bases of the junction left unmatched. This CDR3 is built from 13 residues. Germline CDR1 reads SGHKS; CDR2 reads YYEKEE (reference sequence). CDR3 protein: CASSAGGDYGYTF. CDR3 DNA sequence: TGTGCCAGCAGCGCAGGGGGGGACTATGGCTACACCTTC. Filled out from reference TRBV5-5 and TRBJ1-2, the complete variable domain reads DAGVTQSPTHLIKTRGQQVTLRCSPISGHKSVSWYQQVLGQGPQFIFQYYEKEERGRGNFPDRFSARQFPNYSSELNVNALLLGDSALYLCASSAGGDYGYTFGSGTRLTVV.

This clonotype has ten or more counts. This sequence joins TRBV12-3 or TRBV12-4 and TRBJ2-5, with 14 bases aligning to TRBD2. The CDR3 consists of 16 residues. The J segment lost 2 bases and the V segment lost 1 base, leaving 0 bases of the junction unmatched. For the CDR3, the DNA is TGTGCCAGCAGTTTAGGACTAGCGGGAGGGCAAGAGACCCAGTACTTC. This sequence encodes CASSLGLAGGQETQYF.

This clonotype was detected a few times. The rearrangement uses TRBV20-1 and TRBJ2-7; TRBD2 matches at 7 bases. Germline V lookup: CDR1 DFQATT, CDR2 SNEGSKA (reference sequence). V shed 2 bases, J shed 4 bases, and the junction held 2 bases outside the gene matches. This CDR3 is built from 12 residues. CDR3 sequence reads: CSARSGGYEQYF. CDR3 nucleotides: TGCAGTGCTAGATCGGGGGGTTACGAGCAGTACTTC.

This clonotype has a handful of counts. DNA for the CDR3: TGCAGTGCTAGAGATCTTTCTAGCGGTTTTTACAATGAGCAGTTCTTC. Its translation: CSARDLSSGFYNEQFF. The chain joins TRBV20-1 to TRBJ2-1, with TRBD2 identical over 7 bases. The J segment lost 4 bases and the V segment lost 0 bases, leaving 9 bases of the junction unmatched. CDR3 length equals 16 residues. Looked up from germline, CDR1 is DFQATT and CDR2 is SNEGSKA (reference sequence).

This sequence joins TRBV4-3 and TRBJ1-1; TRBD1 is a possible D gene (6 bases). CDR3 length: 16 residues. Germline V CDR1 and CDR2: LGHNA, YSLEER. V lost 4 bases to trimming and J lost 1 base, with 16 bases between them. The CDR3 spells CASSPGAVRSNTEAFF. The DNA for the CDR3 is TGCGCCAGCAGCCCGGGGGCAGTAAGATCGAACACTGAAGCTTTCTTT.

This clonotype was picked up many times. This rearrangement joins TRBV5-6 to TRBJ1-1; no clear D. V lost 4 bases and J 3 bases, leaving 16 bases between the germline ends. There are 15 residues in the CDR3. Germline V gives CDR1 SGHDT, CDR2 YYEEEE. Here the CDR3 DNA reads TGTGCCAGCAGCCACACTACGACGGACCACACTGAAGCTTTCTTT. Translation: CASSHTTTDHTEAFF.

The chain carries TRBV11-2 and TRBJ1-1, with 8 bases that match TRBD1. CDR1 is SGHAT and CDR2 is FQNNGV in the germline V gene. V lost 2 bases and J lost 5; bases outside the gene matches: 4. This CDR3 has 14 residues. This CDR3 is CASSLNRGGTEAFF. CDR3 nucleotide sequence: TGTGCCAGCAGCTTAAACAGGGGGGGTACTGAAGCTTTCTTT.

The CDR3 loop is CASSLSVPNEQFF. CDR3 bases: TGTGCCAGCAGCTTGTCAGTCCCCAATGAGCAGTTCTTC. The genes are TRBV5-6 and TRBJ2-1; no clear D gene. The V gene lost 1 base and the J gene lost 6 bases, with 8 bases spanning the gap. This CDR3 has 13 amino acids. From germline, CDR1 is SGHDT and CDR2 YYEEEE.

The V and J genes are TRBV28 and TRBJ2-7, with D unclear. V lost 5 bases and J 7 bases, leaving 9 bases between the germline ends. Germline V gene lookup returns CDR1 MDHEN and CDR2 SYDVKM. This CDR3 is 11 amino acids long. The CDR3 is CASSARWEQYF. The CDR3 DNA reads as TGTGCCAGCAGTGCCCGATGGGAGCAGTACTTC.

This chain joins TRBV20-1 and TRBJ2-7; 8 nucleotides line up with TRBD1. Trimming removed 0 bases from V and 6 bases from J; junction bases left unmatched: 7. The length of the CDR3 is 14 residues. Germline CDR1 reads DFQATT; CDR2 reads SNEGSKA (reference sequence). The CDR3 region is CSAREYGTGLEQYF. As DNA, the CDR3 is TGCAGTGCTAGAGAATACGGGACAGGACTCGAGCAGTACTTC.